What follows describes a single T cell receptor beta chain. Its antigen is not known. From germline, CDR1 is SGHRS and CDR2 YFSETQ. V gave up 2 bases and J gave up 1 base, with 4 bases separating them. CDR3 length: 13 residues. TCRdb's copy holds only in-frame clones and misses some; the assay was immunoSEQ multiplex PCR. The sample carries some 36,000 clones, roughly 95% recorded once. This entry belongs to a study of graft-versus-host responses after intestinal transplantation. Whole-study context: Transplantation in recipients was multivisceral, liver-intestinal, or isolated intestinal. After anti-thymocyte globulin induction, recipients took tacrolimus and steroids for three to four years. Regarding the study as a whole: Some patients had graft-donor T cell macrochimerism. In their allografts, the ratios of graft-versus-host to host-versus-graft T cell clones were high. There were GvH clones found in recipient marrow, and some of them appeared first in ileum or blood.

The rearrangement joins TRBV5-1 to TRBJ1-5; unclear D gene. This TCR derives from a human donor who was the organ donor for an intestinal transplant. The sample consisted of unstimulated CD4+ T cells sorted from spleen or lymph node cells, taken before transplant. This CDR3 reads CASSFGSNQPQHF. DNA of the CDR3: TGCGCCAGCAGCTTTGGGAGCAATCAGCCCCAGCATTTT.